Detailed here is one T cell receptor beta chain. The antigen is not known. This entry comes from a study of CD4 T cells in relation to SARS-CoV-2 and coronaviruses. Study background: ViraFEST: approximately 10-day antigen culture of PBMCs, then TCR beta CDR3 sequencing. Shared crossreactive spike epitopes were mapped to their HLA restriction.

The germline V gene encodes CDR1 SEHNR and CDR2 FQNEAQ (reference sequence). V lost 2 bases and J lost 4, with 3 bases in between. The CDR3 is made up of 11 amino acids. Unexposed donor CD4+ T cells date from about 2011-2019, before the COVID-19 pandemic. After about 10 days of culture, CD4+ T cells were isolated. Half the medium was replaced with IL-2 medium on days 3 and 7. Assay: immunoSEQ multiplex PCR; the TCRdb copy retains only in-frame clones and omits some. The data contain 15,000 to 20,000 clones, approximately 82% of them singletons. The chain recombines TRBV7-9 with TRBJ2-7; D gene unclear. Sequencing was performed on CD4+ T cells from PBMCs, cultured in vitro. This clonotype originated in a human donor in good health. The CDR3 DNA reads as TGTGCCAGCAGCTTACTGTACGAGCAGTACTTC. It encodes CASSLLYEQYF.